These 22 T cell receptor beta chains share one sample of origin, sequenced in a study of shared clonotypes between healthy human individuals. Clones were sequenced by immunoSEQ multiplex PCR, and TCRdb holds only the in-frame ones, with some missing. Of roughly 700,000 clones in the sample, less than 85% were seen once. The specimen sequenced was memory CD4+ T cells sorted from blood. As to subset: CD45RA-negative fraction. The receptors come from a woman aged 30 to 39 in good health.

V gene TRBV28 combines with J gene TRBJ1-2; a weak D match, TRBD1 (6 bases). The length of the CDR3 is 17 residues. The germline V gene encodes CDR1 MDHEN and CDR2 SYDVKM. Trimming removed 4 bases from V and 2 bases from J, with 20 bases in between. In DNA form, the CDR3 reads TGTGCCAGCAGTTCCACCTCCGGGACACCCCGAAACTATGGCTACACCTTC. Translated: CASSSTSGTPRNYGYTF.

This clone was seen a handful of times. The rearrangement links TRBV5-1 to TRBJ2-2; 8 nucleotides align to TRBD1. The V gene end was trimmed by 4 bases and the J gene end by 7 bases; junction bases not matched to a gene: 6. This CDR3 spans 14 amino acids. CDR1 and CDR2 (germline): SGHRS, YFSETQ. The chain's CDR3 is CASSIGTGGGELFF. In nucleotides, the CDR3 is TGCGCCAGCAGCATCGGGACAGGAGGCGGGGAGCTGTTTTTT.

This clone was detected many times. The rearrangement uses TRBV4-1 and TRBJ1-1; no clear D. V was clipped by 0 bases and J by 10 bases, with 12 bases between them. This CDR3 has 13 amino acids. Germline V lookup: CDR1 MGHRA, CDR2 YSYEKL. The CDR3 loop is CASSQDRADGAFF. CDR3 DNA: TGCGCCAGCAGCCAAGATCGAGCGGATGGAGCTTTCTTT.

V gene TRBV27 combines with J gene TRBJ2-3, with 13 bases that match TRBD2. The CDR3 is made up of 17 amino acids. Germline-derived CDR1 and CDR2 are MNHEY and SMNVEV (reference sequence). The junction had 12 bases not matched to a gene; V was cut back by 6 bases and J by 6 bases. CDR3 sequence: CASSRLGTSGVWDTQYF. CDR3 sequence (DNA): TGTGCCAGCAGCCGCTTAGGGACTAGCGGGGTCTGGGATACGCAGTATTTT.

This clone was seen a few times. The chain recombines TRBV11-2 with TRBJ2-1; D remains ambiguous. The CDR3 has 15 residues. Trimming stripped 1 base from V and 6 bases from J, with 13 bases between. The germline V gene encodes CDR1 SGHAT and CDR2 FQNNGV. The CDR3 sequence is CASSLVALEANEQFF. CDR3 bases: TGTGCCAGCAGCTTAGTGGCTCTAGAAGCCAATGAGCAGTTCTTC. The full variable domain, with the rest looked up from reference TRBV11-2 and TRBJ2-1, is EAGVAQSPRYKIIEKRQSVAFWCNPISGHATLYWYQQILGQGPKLLIQFQNNGVVDDSQLPKDRFSAERLKGVDSTLKIQPAKLEDSAVYLCASSLVALEANEQFFGPGTRLTVL.

The gene calls are TRBV7-8 and TRBJ1-5; D is unresolved. V gave up 5 bases and J gave up 5 bases, with 22 bases separating them. The CDR3 is 17 residues long. Germline loops: CDR1 SGHVS, CDR2 FQNEAQ. DNA for the CDR3: TGTGCCAGCAGCCCATACCGATCCCCCACCGGCTATCAGCCCCAGCATTTT. Translated, it gives CASSPYRSPTGYQPQHF.

V usage is TRBV5-4 and J usage is TRBJ2-5; 10 bases are shared with TRBD2. Germline V gives CDR1 SGHNT, CDR2 YYREEE (reference sequence). The J segment lost 4 bases and the V segment lost 3 bases, leaving 12 bases of the junction unmatched. The CDR3 covers 17 residues. CDR3 protein: CASSSRTSGGTLETQYF. CDR3 sequence (DNA): TGTGCCAGCAGCTCTCGGACTAGCGGAGGGACACTAGAGACCCAGTACTTC. Together with reference TRBV5-4 and TRBJ2-5, the CDR3 gives the full variable domain: ETGVTQSPTHLIKTRGQQVTLRCSSQSGHNTVSWYQQALGQGPQFIFQYYREEENGRGNFPPRFSGLQFPNYSSELNVNALELDDSALYLCASSSRTSGGTLETQYFGPGTRLLVL.

This chain links TRBV15 with TRBJ2-1; D is unclear. In germline, CDR1 is LNHNV, CDR2 YYDKDF (reference sequence). The germline V and J ends were trimmed by 0 bases and 4 bases, with 4 bases remaining between them. CDR3 length: 13 residues. CDR3 nucleotides: TGTGCCACCAGCAGAGACTGGTACAATGAGCAGTTCTTC. Translation: CATSRDWYNEQFF.

J is TRBJ1-1 and V is TRBV5-1, with TRBD1 as a possible D gene (5 bases). Germline CDR1 and CDR2: SGHRS and YFSETQ. The CDR3 sequence is 15 residues long. V was pared by 4 bases and J by 6 bases, with 19 bases between. In nucleotides, the CDR3 is TGCGCCAGCAGCGGGTCAGTGGGAGGGACGGCTGAAGCTTTCTTT. Translation: CASSGSVGGTAEAFF.

This clone qualifies as medium-sized. The rearrangement uses TRBV15 and TRBJ1-4; 8 bases line up with TRBD1. Germline V gives CDR1 LNHNV, CDR2 YYDKDF (reference sequence). The CDR3 is made up of 15 amino acids. J gave up 8 bases and V 3 bases, and 8 bases lay outside the gene matches. This chain's CDR3 is CATSRGGQGREKLFF. The CDR3 DNA follows: TGTGCCACCAGCAGGGGAGGACAGGGAAGGGAAAAACTGTTTTTT.

This clone was detected ten times or more. This chain links TRBV7-2 with TRBJ2-7; perhaps TRBD1 as D (6 bases). CDR1 SGHTA and CDR2 FQGNSA come from the germline V gene. V gave up 4 bases and J gave up 5 bases, with 15 bases separating them. The CDR3 length is 14 residues. This CDR3 is CASSSYLRGDEQYF. The CDR3 nucleotides are TGTGCCAGCAGCTCATACCTCAGGGGTGACGAGCAGTACTTC. Complete variable domain (other parts from reference TRBV7-2 and TRBJ2-7): GAGVSQSPSNKVTEKGKDVELRCDPISGHTALYWYRQSLGQGLEFLIYFQGNSAPDKSGLPSDRFSAERTGGSVSTLTIQRTQQEDSAVYLCASSSYLRGDEQYFGPGTRLTVT.

The chain is built from TRBV7-9 and TRBJ2-1; TRBD1 matches 7 bases. Losses at the gene ends were 6 bases for V and 8 bases for J; bases not matched to a gene: 10. The CDR3 extends over 14 amino acids. The germline V gene has CDR1 SEHNR and CDR2 FQNEAQ (reference sequence). The CDR3, as DNA: TGTGCCAGCAGTCAGGGGGACCTCCTACATGAGCAGTTCTTC. Protein sequence: CASSQGDLLHEQFF.

The chain couples TRBV4-2 to TRBJ1-3; tentatively, D is TRBD1 (6 bases). Per germline, CDR1 LGHNA and CDR2 YNFKEQ. The V gene lost 4 bases and the J gene lost 3 bases, with 13 bases spanning the gap. The CDR3 has 15 residues. The CDR3 reads CASSLERGGGNTIYF. CDR3 nucleotides: TGTGCCAGCAGCCTAGAAAGGGGGGGTGGAAACACCATATATTTT.

About this clone itself: The same CDR3 also results from other DNA sequences found in this sample. The gene calls are TRBV4-1 and TRBJ2-3; D is unclear. The germline V gene has CDR1 MGHRA and CDR2 YSYEKL. V lost 3 bases, J lost 1 base, and 8 bases lay in between. CDR3 length: 14 residues. The CDR3: CASSHPGGTDTQYF. CDR3 nucleotide sequence: TGCGCCAGCAGCCACCCAGGCGGCACAGATACGCAGTATTTT.

This sequence joins TRBV5-4 and TRBJ2-1, with 11 bases fitting TRBD2. The CDR3 totals 16 residues. Germline values: CDR1 SGHNT, CDR2 YYREEE (reference sequence). With V trimmed by 1 base and J by 5 bases, 5 bases remained unmatched. CDR3 amino acids: CASSLQALAGDNEQFF. The CDR3 DNA reads TGTGCCAGCAGCTTGCAGGCACTAGCGGGAGACAATGAGCAGTTCTTC.

This clone came up a few times. This sequence joins TRBV28 and TRBJ2-1; tentatively, D is TRBD1 (5 bases). This CDR3 comprises 16 residues. Trimming shortened V by 5 bases and J by 4 bases, and 18 bases separated the two germline ends. Looked up from germline, CDR1 is MDHEN and CDR2 is SYDVKM. The CDR3 loop reads CASSPLEQGGYNEQFF. In DNA form, the CDR3 reads TGTGCCAGCAGTCCCTTGGAGCAGGGTGGGTACAATGAGCAGTTCTTC.

This clone has a handful of counts. Other DNA sequences in the same sample also yield this CDR3. This sequence joins TRBV11-2 and TRBJ2-7; 8 bases line up with TRBD1. The CDR3 length is 13 residues. Germline values: CDR1 SGHAT, CDR2 FQNNGV. With 3 bases clipped from V and 4 bases from J, the junction kept 2 bases outside the gene matches. This chain's CDR3 is CASSFGQGYEQYF. Here the CDR3 DNA reads TGTGCCAGCAGCTTTGGACAGGGTTACGAGCAGTACTTC.

The chain has TRBV2 and TRBJ1-5; D not resolved. CDR1 SNHLY and CDR2 FYNNEI come from the germline V gene. V lost 4 bases and J 5 bases, leaving 9 bases between the germline ends. The CDR3 spans 13 residues. The CDR3 region has the DNA TGTGCCAGCAGTGTATCAGATCATCAGCCCCAGCATTTT. It codes for CASSVSDHQPQHF.

The chain joins TRBV7-6 to TRBJ1-1; 7 positions agree with TRBD1. Per germline, CDR1 SGHVS and CDR2 FNYEAQ. This CDR3 is 13 amino acids long. V shed 6 bases, J shed 5 bases, and the junction held 6 bases outside the gene matches. This CDR3 reads CASRTQGRTEAFF. Here the CDR3 DNA reads TGTGCCAGCAGAACACAGGGGAGGACTGAAGCTTTCTTT.

About this clone: The sample holds other DNA sequences that translate to the same CDR3. The chain employs TRBV19 and TRBJ2-7; 9 bases match TRBD1. CDR3 length equals 13 residues. J lost 3 bases, V lost 8 bases, and 5 bases had no gene match. Germline loops: CDR1 LNHDA, CDR2 SQIVND (reference sequence). DNA of the CDR3: TGTGCCAGTCGGGGACAGGGAAGCTACGAGCAGTACTTC. Its translation is CASRGQGSYEQYF.

The chain couples TRBV27 to TRBJ2-3; no firm D call. The length of the CDR3 is 14 residues. CDR1 is MNHEY and CDR2 is SMNVEV in the germline V gene (reference sequence). Trimming cost V 2 bases and J 2 bases, with 8 bases left between them. In DNA form, the CDR3 reads TGTGCCAGCAGTTTAGGGCAGAACACAGATACGCAGTATTTT. Translated, it gives CASSLGQNTDTQYF.

The chain joins TRBV7-9 to TRBJ1-4, with a tentative D call TRBD1 (6 bases). The CDR3 consists of 14 residues. The V and J ends lost 3 bases and 7 bases respectively, with 12 bases between them. Germline values: CDR1 SEHNR, CDR2 FQNEAQ (reference sequence). CDR3 DNA: TGTGCCAGCAGCTTTGGGGGGGCTGGTGAAAAACTGTTTTTT. Translated: CASSFGGAGEKLFF.